This T cell receptor (beta chain) was observed in a study of T cell changes during pregnancy in multiple sclerosis. Data came from immunoSEQ multiplex PCR; TCRdb stores just in-frame clones and leaves some out. The sample carries fewer than 110,000 clones, 85% to 95% recorded once. With V trimmed by 6 bases and J by 3 bases, 6 bases remained unmatched. Germline-derived CDR1 and CDR2 are ENHRY and SYGVKD. The CDR3 is 15 residues long. The starting material was peripheral blood, obtained in the third trimester of pregnancy. The chain carries TRBV10-3 and TRBJ2-3, with 10 bases fitting TRBD2. This receptor was obtained from a female donor in good health, enrolled as a control in a pregnancy study. Written as DNA, the CDR3 is TGTGCCATCAGCCCGGGACTAGCGTATACAGATACGCAGTATTTT. Residues: CAISPGLAYTDTQYF.